Below, 25 T cell receptor beta chains from the same sample are listed, as sequenced in a study of early T cells in non-severe SARS-CoV-2 infection. TCRdb ran MiXCR on the 5' RACE reads and lists one entry per CDR3 protein. The repertoire holds some 22,000 distinct CDR3 sequences, with about 4% as singletons. Sequencing used whole blood. The receptors were gathered from an adult who was a healthcare worker with PCR-confirmed SARS-CoV-2 infection or an uninfected control (not recorded which).

This clonotype is deemed medium-sized. This sequence joins TRBV27 and TRBJ1-1; no firm D call. V lost 1 base and J 6 bases, leaving 9 bases between the germline ends. The CDR3 spans 13 residues. The V gene's germline CDR1 is MNHEY and CDR2 SMNVEV (reference sequence). The CDR3 here is CASSLWGSAEAFF. Written as DNA, the CDR3 is TGTGCCAGCAGTTTATGGGGAAGCGCTGAAGCTTTCTTT.

This clonotype was seen only a few times. The chain recombines TRBV25-1 with TRBJ1-5; D is undetermined. The CDR3 contains 14 residues. Per the germline V gene, CDR1 is MGHDK and CDR2 is SYGVNS. The ends were cut back, 5 bases at V and 5 bases at J, with 13 bases in the middle. DNA for the CDR3: TGTGCCAGCAGTCACCCAACCCTTTATCAGCCCCAGCATTTT. Amino acid sequence: CASSHPTLYQPQHF.

This clonotype was observed a handful of times. The J gene is TRBJ2-2, the V gene TRBV20-1; no clear D gene. The length of the CDR3 is 14 residues. V gave up 1 base and J gave up 3 bases, with 9 bases separating them. CDR1 is DFQATT and CDR2 is SNEGSKA in the germline V gene (reference sequence). CDR3 sequence reads: CSARVPKDTGELFF. For the CDR3, the DNA is TGCAGTGCTAGAGTGCCAAAGGACACCGGGGAGCTGTTTTTT.

J is TRBJ1-1 and V is TRBV18; D is possibly TRBD1 (5 bases). Between the trimmed V and J ends, which lost 2 bases and 2 bases, there was a span of 12 bases. Per the germline V gene, CDR1 is KGHSH and CDR2 is LQKENI. The CDR3 has 15 residues. CDR3 nucleotide sequence: TGTGCCAGCTCACCATTGGACACAGCAAACACTGAAGCTTTCTTT. Protein product: CASSPLDTANTEAFF.

This clonotype turned up a few times. The chain is built from TRBV4-3 and TRBJ2-7, with TRBD2 matching 10 bases. The germline V gene has CDR1 LGHNA and CDR2 YSLEER. The CDR3 is 18 amino acids. V shed 4 bases, J shed 2 bases, and the junction held 14 bases outside the gene matches. CDR3 in amino acids: CASSPRHLAGASTYEQYF. The CDR3 DNA is TGCGCCAGCAGCCCAAGGCATCTAGCGGGGGCTTCAACCTACGAGCAGTACTTC.

This clonotype showed up just a few times. The rearrangement links TRBV6-5 to TRBJ2-2; 8 bases line up with TRBD2. The germline V gene encodes CDR1 MNHEY and CDR2 SVGAGI. This CDR3 comprises 16 residues. The V and J ends lost 1 base and 7 bases, in that order; junction bases with no gene match: 8. The CDR3 nucleotides read TGTGCCAGCAGTTACTATGCCGGGGGGGCAAACGGGGAGCTGTTTTTT. Translated, it gives CASSYYAGGANGELFF.

In its sample, this clonotype was seen a few times. This rearrangement joins TRBV7-8 to TRBJ2-5, with 10 bases lining up with TRBD2. There are 14 residues in the CDR3. With 0 bases clipped from V and 5 bases from J, the junction kept 0 bases outside the gene matches. Germline V lookup: CDR1 SGHVS, CDR2 FQNEAQ. The CDR3 nucleotides read TGTGCCAGCAGCTTAGCACTAGCGGGGGAGACCCAGTACTTC. Protein sequence: CASSLALAGETQYF.

The rearrangement joins TRBV2 to TRBJ1-3; D is possibly TRBD1 (6 bases). V was shortened by 9 bases and J by 0 bases, with 9 bases between the two germline ends. From germline, CDR1 is SNHLY and CDR2 FYNNEI. The CDR3 spans 13 residues. The CDR3 DNA reads TGTGCCAGTAGGGGGGACTCTGGAAACACCATATATTTT. It translates to CASRGDSGNTIYF.

This clonotype was counted at least ten times. V and J are TRBV7-8 and TRBJ2-7; 8 nucleotides match TRBD1. Losses at the gene ends were 7 bases for V and 1 base for J; bases not matched to a gene: 3. Germline CDR1 is SGHVS and CDR2 is FQNEAQ. This CDR3 has 13 amino acids. In DNA form, the CDR3 reads TGTGCCAGCAAGACAGGGGATTCCTACGAGCAGTACTTC. Its protein is CASKTGDSYEQYF.

This clonotype came up many times. The V call is TRBV7-2, the J call TRBJ2-5, with D possibly matching TRBD1 (6 bases). Trimming pared 1 base from V and 0 bases from J, leaving 12 bases between. The CDR3 has 16 residues. Germline CDR1 and CDR2: SGHTA and FQGNSA. The CDR3 DNA reads TGTGCCAGCAGCTTAGGTGGACAGACTGACCAAGAGACCCAGTACTTC. Encoded protein: CASSLGGQTDQETQYF.

This clonotype was found a few times. V gene TRBV5-5 combines with J gene TRBJ1-1, with D uncertain. Germline V gene lookup returns CDR1 SGHKS and CDR2 YYEKEE (reference sequence). Trimming took off 2 bases at V and 10 bases at J, with 15 bases between the two ends. The CDR3 sequence is 13 residues long. The chain's CDR3 is CASSFEFSLGAFF. In nucleotides, the CDR3 is TGTGCCAGCAGCTTTGAGTTTTCCCTCGGAGCTTTCTTT. Full variable domain (remainder filled in from reference TRBV5-5 and TRBJ1-1): DAGVTQSPTHLIKTRGQQVTLRCSPISGHKSVSWYQQVLGQGPQFIFQYYEKEERGRGNFPDRFSARQFPNYSSELNVNALLLGDSALYLCASSFEFSLGAFFGQGTRLTVV.

This clonotype appeared many times. J is TRBJ1-1 and V is TRBV12-3 or TRBV12-4; D perhaps matches TRBD1 (6 bases). Trimming cost V 7 bases and J 1 base, with 13 bases left between them. The CDR3 is 14 residues long. In DNA form, the CDR3 reads TGTGCCAGCATGAAGTCGGGGGCGAACACTGAAGCTTTCTTT. Translated, it gives CASMKSGANTEAFF.

This clonotype appeared many times. V usage is TRBV7-9 and J usage is TRBJ2-1; 9 bases match TRBD1. The CDR3 covers 14 residues. Germline V gene sequence: CDR1 SEHNR, CDR2 FQNEAQ (reference sequence). V shed 5 bases and J 5 bases; nucleotides not matched to a gene: 4. CDR3 nucleotides: TGTGCCAGCAGCAGACAGGGGGTTCACAATGAGCAGTTCTTC. This sequence encodes CASSRQGVHNEQFF.

The sample holds many counts of this clonotype. The chain uses TRBV12-3 or TRBV12-4 and TRBJ2-6; 7 nucleotides match TRBD1. V lost 4 bases to trimming and J lost 0 bases; unmatched junction nucleotides: 6. The CDR3 is 17 residues long. The CDR3 bases are TGTGCCAGCAGTTCCCCGGGACAGAACTCTGGGGCCAACGTCCTGACTTTC. Translating it yields CASSSPGQNSGANVLTF.

The chain has TRBV7-6 and TRBJ2-5; 7 positions agree with TRBD2. Per the germline V gene, CDR1 is SGHVS and CDR2 is FNYEAQ. CDR3 length equals 15 residues. Unmatched junction bases numbered 5, after V lost 3 bases and J lost 1 base. CDR3 sequence (DNA): TGTGCCAGCAGCTTTGGGCTAGCGGTCCAAGAGACCCAGTACTTC. Protein sequence: CASSFGLAVQETQYF.

This clonotype came up many times. Mismatch with germline at one junction end may stem from a read error. V usage is TRBV7-7 and J usage is TRBJ2-7; 8 bases align to TRBD2. The CDR3 runs 13 residues. Per germline, CDR1 SSHAT and CDR2 FNYEAQ (reference sequence). CDR3 in DNA: TGTGCTAGCAGCTCTCGGGAGGGTCAAGAGCAGTACTTC. Amino acid sequence: CASSSREGQEQYF. Variable domain in full (rest from reference TRBV7-7 and TRBJ2-7): GAGVSQSPRYKVTKRGQDVTLRCDPISSHATLYWYQQALGQGPEFLTYFNYEAQPDKSGLPSDRFSAERPEGSISTLTIQRTEQRDSAMYRCASSSREGQEQYFGPGTRLTVT.

This clonotype has a count of ten or more. V and J are TRBV30 and TRBJ1-4; D is undetermined. This CDR3 region has 14 residues. Germline V gene data show CDR1 as GTSNPN and CDR2 as SVGIG (reference sequence). Trimming removed 3 bases from V and 5 bases from J, with 13 bases in between. In DNA, the CDR3 is TGTGCCTGGAGAGGCGGCGGTACAAATGAAAAACTGTTTTTT. Translating gives CAWRGGGTNEKLFF.

A few counts support this clonotype. At one boundary the junction diverges from the germline segment, which might be a read error. This chain joins TRBV18 and TRBJ1-4; D perhaps matches TRBD1 (6 bases). The CDR3 totals 17 residues. In germline, CDR1 is KGHSH, CDR2 LQKENI. The CDR3 coding sequence is TGTGCCAGCTCTCCACCTCTTGGGACAACAACTAATGAAAAACTGTTTTTT. Its protein is CASSPPLGTTTNEKLFF.

This clonotype was recorded at least ten times. This chain links TRBV12-3 or TRBV12-4 with TRBJ1-2; D call uncertain. V was cut by 5 bases and J by 7 bases, with 17 bases left in between. CDR3 length: 14 amino acids. The CDR3 sequence: CASSPRAGSAGYTF. In DNA, the CDR3 is TGTGCCAGCAGTCCCCGGGCCGGGTCGGCTGGCTACACCTTC.

This clonotype has ten or more counts. The genes are TRBV29-1 and TRBJ2-7; perhaps TRBD1 as D (7 bases). CDR1 and CDR2 (germline): SQVTM, ANQGSEA. The CDR3 is 13 amino acids. V lost 4 bases and J lost 1, with 11 bases in between. The CDR3 DNA follows: TGCAGCGTTGTATCAGGGGGGTCCTACGAGCAGTACTTC. Its protein is CSVVSGGSYEQYF.

This clonotype has a count of ten or more. This chain uses TRBV7-2 with TRBJ2-5, with D perhaps TRBD2 (5 bases). Germline values: CDR1 SGHTA, CDR2 FQGNSA. The CDR3 is made up of 15 amino acids. The V gene lost 5 bases and the J gene lost 2 bases, with 15 bases spanning the gap. The CDR3 here is CASSVMYGEQETQYF. In nucleotides, the CDR3 is TGTGCCAGCAGCGTTATGTATGGGGAGCAAGAGACCCAGTACTTC.

This clonotype has at least ten counts. The chain combines TRBV20-1 with TRBJ1-1, with D hard to call. The CDR3 consists of 11 residues. Germline CDR1 DFQATT, CDR2 SNEGSKA (reference sequence). The V and J ends lost 0 bases and 3 bases respectively, with 2 bases between them. The CDR3 protein is CSARDYTEAFF. The CDR3 region has the DNA TGCAGTGCTAGAGATTACACTGAAGCTTTCTTT.

This clonotype occurred many times. J is TRBJ2-5 and V is TRBV6-5; D call uncertain. Germline V gene lookup returns CDR1 MNHEY and CDR2 SVGAGI. This CDR3 has 13 amino acids. Trimming pared 2 bases from V and 2 bases from J, leaving 6 bases between. This chain's CDR3 is CASSYAEQETQYF. DNA for the CDR3: TGTGCCAGCAGTTACGCAGAACAAGAGACCCAGTACTTC.

The table lists this clonotype with a few counts. This chain links TRBV20-1 with TRBJ2-3; 8 bases align to TRBD1. Germline V lookup: CDR1 DFQATT, CDR2 SNEGSKA (reference sequence). With 0 bases clipped from V and 6 bases from J, the junction kept 8 bases outside the gene matches. This CDR3 region has 15 residues. CDR3 region: CSAREGTGLWDTQYF. CDR3 nucleotides: TGCAGTGCTAGAGAGGGGACAGGCCTCTGGGATACGCAGTATTTT.

This clonotype came up many times. The chain employs TRBV29-1 and TRBJ2-3; no reliable D call. V was pared by 3 bases and J by 7 bases, with 11 bases between. The CDR3 spans 12 residues. Looked up from germline, CDR1 is SQVTM and CDR2 is ANQGSEA. CDR3 amino acids: CSVEGAAYTQYF. The CDR3 DNA reads as TGCAGCGTTGAGGGTGCAGCATATACGCAGTATTTT.